The clone carrying this T cell receptor (beta chain) was seen just once. Its cognate antigen is unknown. Trimming removed 0 bases from V and 4 bases from J; junction bases left unmatched: 3. In germline, CDR1 is LGHNT, CDR2 FRNRAP. The CDR3 is made up of 16 amino acids. This PCR relied on a set of 60 Vbeta primers and 13 Jbeta primers. TCRdb keeps only in-frame clones here, not all; method: immunoSEQ multiplex PCR. The sample has 150,000 to 200,000 clones; 75% to 85% are singletons. This specimen belongs to a study of cytomegalovirus exposure and HLA in healthy donors. Findings and limits, study-wide: Later analysis identified a missense DCLRE1C variant that was linked to TCR beta V- and J-gene trimming. According to an earlier analysis, most TCR beta V segments yielded productive rearrangements about 87% or about 30% of the time. HLA alleles showed associations with 15,000 to 20,000 TCR beta sequences in a later analysis, at a 0.05 false discovery rate.

Donors had nominal health at sampling but likely had unrecorded immune exposures. The source is a woman aged 18-29 years in good health and CMV-seropositive. The chain couples TRBV12-5 to TRBJ1-5; 10 bases align to TRBD1. Input material: PBMCs. The CDR3 here is CASGLVLGQGNQPQHF. CDR3 DNA: TGTGCTAGTGGTTTGGTTTTGGGACAGGGGAATCAGCCCCAGCATTTT. Full variable domain (missing parts from reference TRBV12-5 and TRBJ1-5): DARVTQTPRHKVTEMGQEVTMRCQPILGHNTVFWYRQTMMQGLELLAYFRNRAPLDDSGMPKDRFSAEMPDATLATLKIQPSEPRDSAVYFCASGLVLGQGNQPQHFGDGTRLSIL.